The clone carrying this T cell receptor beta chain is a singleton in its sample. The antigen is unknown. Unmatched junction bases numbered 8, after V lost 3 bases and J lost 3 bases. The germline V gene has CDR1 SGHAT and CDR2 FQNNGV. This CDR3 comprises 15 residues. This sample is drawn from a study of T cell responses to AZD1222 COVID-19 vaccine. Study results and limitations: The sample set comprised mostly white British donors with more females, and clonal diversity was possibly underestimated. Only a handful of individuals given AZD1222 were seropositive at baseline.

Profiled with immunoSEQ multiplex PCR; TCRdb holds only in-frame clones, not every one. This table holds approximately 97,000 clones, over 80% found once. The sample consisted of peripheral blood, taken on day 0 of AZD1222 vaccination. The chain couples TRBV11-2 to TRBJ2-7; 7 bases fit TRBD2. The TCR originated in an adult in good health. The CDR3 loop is CASSFLAAASYEQYF. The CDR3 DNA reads TGTGCCAGCAGCTTCCTAGCGGCAGCCAGCTACGAGCAGTACTTC.